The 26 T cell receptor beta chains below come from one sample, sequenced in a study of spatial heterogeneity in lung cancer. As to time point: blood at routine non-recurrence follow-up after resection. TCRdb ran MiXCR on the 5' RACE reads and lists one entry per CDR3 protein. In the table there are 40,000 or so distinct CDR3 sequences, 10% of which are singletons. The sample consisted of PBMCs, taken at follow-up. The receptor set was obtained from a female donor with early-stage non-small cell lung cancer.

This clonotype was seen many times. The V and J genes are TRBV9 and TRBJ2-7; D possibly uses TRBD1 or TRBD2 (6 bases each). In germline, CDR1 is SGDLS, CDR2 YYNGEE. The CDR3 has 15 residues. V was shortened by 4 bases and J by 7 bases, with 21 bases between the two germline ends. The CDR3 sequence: CASSPGTRRAWEQYF. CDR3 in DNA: TGTGCCAGCAGCCCCGGGACAAGGAGGGCGTGGGAGCAGTACTTC.

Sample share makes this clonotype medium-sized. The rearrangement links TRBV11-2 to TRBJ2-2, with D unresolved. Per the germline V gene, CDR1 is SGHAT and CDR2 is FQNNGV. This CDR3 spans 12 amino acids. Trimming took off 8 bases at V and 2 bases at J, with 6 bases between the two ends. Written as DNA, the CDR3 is TGTGCCAGCCAACTCAACACCGGGGAGCTGTTTTTT. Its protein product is CASQLNTGELFF.

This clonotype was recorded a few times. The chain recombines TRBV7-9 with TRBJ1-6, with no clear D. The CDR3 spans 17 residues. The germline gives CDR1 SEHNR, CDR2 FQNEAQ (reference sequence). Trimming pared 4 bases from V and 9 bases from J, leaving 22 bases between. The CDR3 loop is CASSSPARGIGPSPLHF. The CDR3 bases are TGTGCCAGCAGCTCACCTGCCCGTGGAATAGGTCCTTCACCCCTCCACTTT.

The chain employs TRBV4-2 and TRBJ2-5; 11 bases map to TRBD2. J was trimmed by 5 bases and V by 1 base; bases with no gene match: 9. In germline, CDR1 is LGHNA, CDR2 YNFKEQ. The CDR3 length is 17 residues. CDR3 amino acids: CASSQGQLAGGSETQYF. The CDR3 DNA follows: TGTGCCAGCAGCCAAGGTCAGCTAGCGGGAGGTTCCGAGACCCAGTACTTC.

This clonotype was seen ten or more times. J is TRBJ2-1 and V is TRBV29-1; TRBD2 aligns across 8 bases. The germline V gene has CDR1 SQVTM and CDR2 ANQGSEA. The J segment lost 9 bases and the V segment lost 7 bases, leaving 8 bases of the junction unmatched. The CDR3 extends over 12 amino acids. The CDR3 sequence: CSAREGRSEQFF. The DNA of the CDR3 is TGCAGCGCCCGGGAGGGTAGGAGTGAGCAGTTCTTC.

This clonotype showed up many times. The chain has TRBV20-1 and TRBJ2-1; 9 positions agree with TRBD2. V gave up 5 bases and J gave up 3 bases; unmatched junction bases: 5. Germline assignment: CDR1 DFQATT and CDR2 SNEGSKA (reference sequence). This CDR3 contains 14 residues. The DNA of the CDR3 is TGCAGTGCTCGGTTAGCGGGGGTCTACAATGAGCAGTTCTTC. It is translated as CSARLAGVYNEQFF.

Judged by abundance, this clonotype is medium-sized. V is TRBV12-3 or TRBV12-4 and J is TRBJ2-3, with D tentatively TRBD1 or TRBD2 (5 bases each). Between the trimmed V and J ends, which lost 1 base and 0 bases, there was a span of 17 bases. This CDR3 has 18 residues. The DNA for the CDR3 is TGTGCCAGCAGTTTAGTGTTGGGACGGATTTCTAGCACAGATACGCAGTATTTT. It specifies CASSLVLGRISSTDTQYF.

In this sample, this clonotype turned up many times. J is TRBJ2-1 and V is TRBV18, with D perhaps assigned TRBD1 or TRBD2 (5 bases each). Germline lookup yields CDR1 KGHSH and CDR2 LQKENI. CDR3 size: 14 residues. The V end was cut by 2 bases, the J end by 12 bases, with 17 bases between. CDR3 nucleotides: TGTGCCAGCTCACCAGGGACCGAACCGTTTGGGCAGTTCTTC. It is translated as CASSPGTEPFGQFF.

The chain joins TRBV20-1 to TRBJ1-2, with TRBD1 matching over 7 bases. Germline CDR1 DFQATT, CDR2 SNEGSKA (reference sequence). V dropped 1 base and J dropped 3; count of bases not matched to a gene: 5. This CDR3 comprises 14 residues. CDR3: CSARGQGSDYGYTF. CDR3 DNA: TGCAGTGCTAGAGGACAGGGTTCCGACTATGGCTACACCTTC.

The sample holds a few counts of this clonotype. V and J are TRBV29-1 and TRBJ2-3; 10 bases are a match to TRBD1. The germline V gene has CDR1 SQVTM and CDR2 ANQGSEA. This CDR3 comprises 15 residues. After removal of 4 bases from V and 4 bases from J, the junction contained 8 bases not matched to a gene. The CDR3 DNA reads TGCAGCGTTGCCCAGGGACAGGGGTCCTCAGATACGCAGTATTTT. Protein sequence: CSVAQGQGSSDTQYF.

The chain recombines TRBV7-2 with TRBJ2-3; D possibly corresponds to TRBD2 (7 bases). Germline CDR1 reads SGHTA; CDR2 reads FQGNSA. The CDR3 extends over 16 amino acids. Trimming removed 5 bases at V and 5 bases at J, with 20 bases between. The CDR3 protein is CASSAHQGREKDTQYF. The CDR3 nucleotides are TGTGCCAGCAGCGCACACCAGGGGAGGGAGAAAGATACGCAGTATTTT.

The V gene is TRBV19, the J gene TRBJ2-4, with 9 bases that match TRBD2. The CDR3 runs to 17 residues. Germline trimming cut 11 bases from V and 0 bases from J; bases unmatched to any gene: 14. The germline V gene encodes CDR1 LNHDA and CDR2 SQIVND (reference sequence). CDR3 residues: CACTSAGGPLAKNIQYF. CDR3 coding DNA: TGTGCCTGTACGAGCGCGGGGGGGCCCCTAGCCAAAAACATTCAGTACTTC.

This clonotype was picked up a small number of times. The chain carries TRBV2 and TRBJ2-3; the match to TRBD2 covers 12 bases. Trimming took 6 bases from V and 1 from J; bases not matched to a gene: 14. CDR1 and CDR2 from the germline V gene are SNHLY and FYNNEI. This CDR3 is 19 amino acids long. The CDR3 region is CASSGWTSGAIRGTDTQYF. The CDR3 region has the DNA TGTGCCAGCAGCGGATGGACTAGCGGGGCTATCCGAGGCACAGATACGCAGTATTTT.

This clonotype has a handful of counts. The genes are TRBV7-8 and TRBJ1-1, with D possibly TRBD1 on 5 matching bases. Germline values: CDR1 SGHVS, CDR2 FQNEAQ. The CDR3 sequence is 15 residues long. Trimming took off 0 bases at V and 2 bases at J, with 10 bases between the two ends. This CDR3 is CASSLARAPNTEAFF. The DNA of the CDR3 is TGTGCCAGCAGCTTAGCCAGGGCGCCCAACACTGAAGCTTTCTTT.

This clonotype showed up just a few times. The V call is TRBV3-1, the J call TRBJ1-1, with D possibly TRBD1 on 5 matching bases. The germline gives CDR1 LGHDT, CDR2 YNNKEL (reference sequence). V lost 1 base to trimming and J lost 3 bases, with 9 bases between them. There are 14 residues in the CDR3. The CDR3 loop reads CASSQVAGDTEAFF. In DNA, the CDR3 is TGTGCCAGCAGCCAAGTAGCGGGGGACACTGAAGCTTTCTTT.

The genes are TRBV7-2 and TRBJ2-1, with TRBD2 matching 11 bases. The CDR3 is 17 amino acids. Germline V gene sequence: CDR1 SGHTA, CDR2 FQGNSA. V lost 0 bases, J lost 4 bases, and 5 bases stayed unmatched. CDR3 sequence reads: CASSLAVSSGGYNEQFF. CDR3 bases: TGTGCCAGCAGCTTAGCAGTGTCTAGCGGGGGGTACAATGAGCAGTTCTTC.

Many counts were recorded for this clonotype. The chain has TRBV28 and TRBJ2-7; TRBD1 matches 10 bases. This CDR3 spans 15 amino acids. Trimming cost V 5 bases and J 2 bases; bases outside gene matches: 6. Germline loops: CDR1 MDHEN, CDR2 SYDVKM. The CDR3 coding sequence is TGTGCCAGCAGTCCGGCGGACAGGGGGACCTACGAGCAGTACTTC. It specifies CASSPADRGTYEQYF.

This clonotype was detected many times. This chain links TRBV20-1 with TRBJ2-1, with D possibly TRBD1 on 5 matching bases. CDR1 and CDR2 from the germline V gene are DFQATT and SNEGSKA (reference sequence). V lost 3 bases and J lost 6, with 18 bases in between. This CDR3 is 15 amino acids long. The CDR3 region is CSARGLGSWRNEQFF. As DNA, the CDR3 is TGCAGTGCTAGGGGGCTGGGGTCCTGGCGCAATGAGCAGTTCTTC.

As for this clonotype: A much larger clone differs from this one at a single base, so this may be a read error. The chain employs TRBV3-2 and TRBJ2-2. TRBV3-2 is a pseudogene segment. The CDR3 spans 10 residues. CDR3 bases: TGTGTCAATCCCACCGGGGAGCTGTTTTTT. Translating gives CVNPTGELFF.

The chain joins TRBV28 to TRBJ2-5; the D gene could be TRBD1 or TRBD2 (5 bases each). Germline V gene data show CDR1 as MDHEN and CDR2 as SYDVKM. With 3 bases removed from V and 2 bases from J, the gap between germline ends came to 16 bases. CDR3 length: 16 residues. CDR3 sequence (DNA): TGTGCCAGCAGTTTTATCGGTATGGGGACGCAAGAGACCCAGTACTTC. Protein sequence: CASSFIGMGTQETQYF.

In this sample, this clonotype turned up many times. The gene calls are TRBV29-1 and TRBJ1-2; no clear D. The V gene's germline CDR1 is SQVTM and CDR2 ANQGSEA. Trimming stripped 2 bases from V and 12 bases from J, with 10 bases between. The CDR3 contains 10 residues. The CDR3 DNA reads TGCAGCGTTGAAAGGCCACCCCACACCTTC. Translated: CSVERPPHTF.

Written as DNA, the CDR3 is TGTGCCAGCAGCGTTAACAGGGGAGGCACCGGGGAGCTGTTTTTT. This codes for CASSVNRGGTGELFF. The chain carries TRBV11-3 and TRBJ2-2; tentative D call: TRBD1 (7 bases). V was pared by 5 bases and J by 4 bases, with 14 bases between. The CDR3 loop spans 15 amino acids. Per the germline V gene, CDR1 is SGHNT and CDR2 is YENEEA.

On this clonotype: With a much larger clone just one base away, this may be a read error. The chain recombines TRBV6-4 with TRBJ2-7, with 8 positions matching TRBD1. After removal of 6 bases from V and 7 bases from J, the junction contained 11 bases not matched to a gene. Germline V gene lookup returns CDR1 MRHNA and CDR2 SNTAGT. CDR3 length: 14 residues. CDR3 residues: CASRTDRAWKEQYF. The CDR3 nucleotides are TGTGCCAGCAGGACGGACAGGGCATGGAAGGAGCAGTACTTC.

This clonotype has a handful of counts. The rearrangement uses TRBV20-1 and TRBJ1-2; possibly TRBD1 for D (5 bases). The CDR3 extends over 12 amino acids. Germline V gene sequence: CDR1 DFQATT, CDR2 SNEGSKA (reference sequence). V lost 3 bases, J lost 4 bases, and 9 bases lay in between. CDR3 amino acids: CSASGGIYGYTF. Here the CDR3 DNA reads TGCAGTGCTAGTGGGGGGATCTATGGCTACACCTTC.

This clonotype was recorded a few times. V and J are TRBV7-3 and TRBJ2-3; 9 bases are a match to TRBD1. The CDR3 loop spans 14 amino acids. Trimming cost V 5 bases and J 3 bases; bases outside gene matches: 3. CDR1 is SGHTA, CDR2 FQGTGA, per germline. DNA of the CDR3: TGTGCCAGCAGCCCGGGACAGGGAACAGATACGCAGTATTTT. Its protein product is CASSPGQGTDTQYF.

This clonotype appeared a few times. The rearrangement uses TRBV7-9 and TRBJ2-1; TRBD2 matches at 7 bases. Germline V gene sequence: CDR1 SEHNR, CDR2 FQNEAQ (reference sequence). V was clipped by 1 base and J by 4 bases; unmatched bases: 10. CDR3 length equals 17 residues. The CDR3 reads CASSLGSRAGVYNEQFF. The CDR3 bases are TGTGCCAGCAGCTTAGGGTCTCGGGCGGGGGTTTACAATGAGCAGTTCTTC.